This TCR beta chain was identified in a study of cytomegalovirus exposure and HLA in healthy donors. As for this clone: Antigen: not known.

PCR used 60 Vbeta primers and 13 Jbeta primers. Libraries were prepared by immunoSEQ multiplex PCR; TCRdb keeps only in-frame clonotypes and omits some of them. The sample lists fewer than 150,000 clones, roughly four fifths occurring once. Study-wide points: Later on, an analysis tied some 17,000 TCR beta sequences to HLA alleles at 0.05 false discovery rate. A later examination showed that TCR association rates differed by HLA locus, with DRB1 most and HLA-C fewest. Being productive about 90% or about 30% of the time was typical of most TCR beta V segments in an earlier analysis.

Trimming pared 4 bases from V and 7 bases from J, leaving 10 bases between. This CDR3 is built from 12 residues. The germline gives CDR1 MNHNY, CDR2 SVGAGI (reference sequence). The TCR comes from a woman aged 50 to 60 in good health and CMV-seronegative. The V call is TRBV6-6, the J call TRBJ2-5, with D hard to call. Sequencing input: PBMCs. The CDR3 loop reads CASSFESGTQYF. CDR3 nucleotide sequence: TGTGCCAGCAGTTTCGAATCCGGGACCCAGTACTTC.